Sequencing of this T cell receptor (beta chain) was carried out in a study of T cells in localized non-small cell lung cancer. Some clones are missing from TCRdb's copy, which holds only in-frame ones; the method was immunoSEQ multiplex PCR. The table records fewer than 95,000 clones, approximately 90% of them present only once. The germline V gene has CDR1 MNHEY and CDR2 SVGAGI. The CDR3 spans 13 residues. The V end was cut by 2 bases, the J end by 3 bases, with 7 bases between. The sample was PBMCs, taken before any cancer treatment. This chain joins TRBV6-5 and TRBJ1-1; no clear D. The TCR was taken from a woman aged 35 to 70 with stage II squamous cell lung carcinoma. DNA for the CDR3: TGTGCCAGCAGTTACACGCGGGACACTGAAGCTTTCTTT. Protein: CASSYTRDTEAFF.